This T cell receptor beta chain originates from a study of T-cell reconstitution after alpha-beta-depleted transplantation in children (dated by TCRdb to 2015 to 2016). Regarding the complete study: Using TCR repertoire profiling, the study quantitatively followed how T-cell immune reconstitution unfolded in children after TCRalphabeta/CD19-depleted allogeneic hematopoietic cell transplantation.

CDR1 SGHRS and CDR2 YFSETQ are derived from the germline V gene. Inclusive of the bounding cysteine and phenylalanine, the CDR3 is 16 residues long. The CDR3 DNA has 48 bases and is translated from base 1. V is pared back by 4 bases and J by 1 base, with 15 bases lying between the germline termini. A few counts support this clonotype. What this receptor recognizes is not known. The record has no base qualities; no much larger clone is one base away. The method behind the library was PCR. Sequencing instrument: Illumina HiSeq 2500. To normalize quantification of the TCRbeta repertoire, the TCR libraries were built with molecular barcoding that relied on unique molecular identifiers. The public reads were reanalyzed by TCRdb: fastp trimming at Q25, MiXCR alignment, in-frame beta chains only. Records with the same CDR3 protein are collapsed into one entry carrying the most frequent genes and DNA. The sample includes about 360,000 distinct CDR3 sequences, with about an eighth observed a single time. The ten largest clones add up to roughly 4.5% of the sample.

The chain was built from TRBV5-1 and TRBJ2-1, and perhaps TRBD1 as D gene, on 6 matching bases. Sequenced here: PBMCs, sampled from the stem cell graft. The clonotype comes from a human donor who donated a stem cell graft to a child with Fanconi anemia. This receptor carries the CDR3 CASSLGLGASYNEQFF. The DNA sequence is given as TGCGCCAGCAGCCTTGGTCTGGGGGCTTCCTACAATGAGCAGTTCTTC.